Below are 14 T cell receptor beta chains sequenced from a single sample in a study of cytomegalovirus exposure and HLA in healthy donors. TCRdb's table, derived via immunoSEQ multiplex PCR, lists solely in-frame clones and lacks some. In the table there are around 73,000 clones, 80% to 90% of which are singletons. Sequencing input: PBMCs. Receptor source: a woman in her late teens or twenties in good health and CMV-seropositive.

The CDR3: CASSLKPYSSETQYF. Written as DNA, the CDR3 is TGTGCCAGCAGTCTGAAACCATACTCTTCGGAGACCCAGTACTTC. The chain uses TRBV27 and TRBJ2-5, with D unresolved. Germline CDR1 and CDR2: MNHEY and SMNVEV (reference sequence). Trimming cost V 5 bases and J 5 bases, with 18 bases left between them. The length of the CDR3 is 15 residues.

This chain connects TRBV4-3 to TRBJ2-7; TRBD1 aligns across 8 bases. This CDR3 contains 15 residues. Germline-derived CDR1 and CDR2 are LGHNA and YSLEER. Unmatched junction bases numbered 9, after V lost 8 bases and J lost 0 bases. Here the CDR3 reads CASPQRDRSSYEQYF. CDR3 bases: TGCGCCAGCCCCCAACGGGACAGGAGCTCCTACGAGCAGTACTTC.

The V and J genes are TRBV19 and TRBJ2-2, with TRBD2 matching 13 bases. V trimming: 10 bases; J trimming: 4 bases; junction bases outside the gene matches: 15. The CDR3 consists of 18 residues. CDR1 is LNHDA, CDR2 SQIVND, per germline (reference sequence). The CDR3 region has the DNA TGTGCCACGGAGGGTCGCGGGACTAGCGGGATGGGCACCGGGGAGCTGTTTTTT. Residues: CATEGRGTSGMGTGELFF. Full variable domain (remainder filled in from reference TRBV19 and TRBJ2-2): DGGITQSPKYLFRKEGQNVTLSCEQNLNHDAMYWYRQDPGQGLRLIYYSQIVNDFQKGDIAEGYSVSREKKESFPLTVTSAQKNPTAFYLCATEGRGTSGMGTGELFFGEGSRLTVL.

The chain joins TRBV27 to TRBJ2-3, with D hard to call. Germline V gene data show CDR1 as MNHEY and CDR2 as SMNVEV (reference sequence). This CDR3 is built from 11 residues. The V end was cut by 4 bases, the J end by 5 bases, with 4 bases between. The CDR3 protein is CASSSLDTQYF. The CDR3 nucleotides read TGTGCCAGCAGTTCCTTAGATACGCAGTATTTT.

This clone was recorded once. The chain carries TRBV19 and TRBJ2-1; 7 bases align to TRBD1. The CDR3 contains 16 residues. V dropped 7 bases and J dropped 2; count of bases not matched to a gene: 11. Germline V lookup: CDR1 LNHDA, CDR2 SQIVND (reference sequence). The CDR3 coding sequence is TGTGCCAGTACCACCTCGACAGGGCCGCCCTACAATGAGCAGTTCTTC. It yields the protein CASTTSTGPPYNEQFF. Using reference TRBV19 and TRBJ2-1 for the parts outside the CDR3, the full variable domain is DGGITQSPKYLFRKEGQNVTLSCEQNLNHDAMYWYRQDPGQGLRLIYYSQIVNDFQKGDIAEGYSVSREKKESFPLTVTSAQKNPTAFYLCASTTSTGPPYNEQFFGPGTRLTVL.

V usage is TRBV27 and J usage is TRBJ2-5; D is perhaps TRBD2 (5 bases). The CDR3 loop spans 13 amino acids. Germline V gene lookup returns CDR1 MNHEY and CDR2 SMNVEV (reference sequence). Trimming stripped 2 bases from V and 5 bases from J, with 9 bases between. The CDR3 is CASSLAGTETQYF. CDR3 DNA sequence: TGTGCCAGCAGTTTAGCGGGCACGGAGACCCAGTACTTC.

This CDR3 reads CASSPRVGQHQETQYF. CDR3 coding DNA: TGTGCCAGCAGCCCCCGAGTCGGACAACACCAAGAGACCCAGTACTTC. The rearrangement links TRBV14 to TRBJ2-5, with D perhaps TRBD1 (5 bases). The germline CDR1 and CDR2 sequences are SGHDN and FVKESK. Trimming took off 4 bases at V and 0 bases at J, with 15 bases between the two ends. The CDR3 covers 16 residues. Supplemented by reference TRBV14 and TRBJ2-5, the full variable domain reads EAGVTQFPSHSVIEKGQTVTLRCDPISGHDNLYWYRRVMGKEIKFLLHFVKESKQDESGMPNNRFLAERTGGTYSTLKVQPAELEDSGVYFCASSPRVGQHQETQYFGPGTRLLVL.

The chain couples TRBV7-9 to TRBJ1-1; 7 nucleotides agree with TRBD1. Unmatched junction bases numbered 10, after V lost 5 bases and J lost 1 base. Germline V gene lookup returns CDR1 SEHNR and CDR2 FQNEAQ (reference sequence). CDR3 size: 16 residues. CDR3 coding DNA: TGTGCCAGCAGCCCAGGATTGGGACAGAGGAACACTGAAGCTTTCTTT. It encodes CASSPGLGQRNTEAFF.

The rearrangement uses TRBV27 and TRBJ1-2; TRBD1 is a possible D gene (5 bases). Trimming took 4 bases from V and 3 from J, leaving 18 bases between them. Looked up from germline, CDR1 is MNHEY and CDR2 is SMNVEV (reference sequence). The CDR3 loop spans 16 amino acids. The CDR3 bases are TGTGCCAGCAGTTCCGTTTGGGCGGGGGGTGACTATGGCTACACCTTC. It translates to CASSSVWAGGDYGYTF.

V and J are TRBV7-8 and TRBJ1-3; D remains unclear. Germline V lookup: CDR1 SGHVS, CDR2 FQNEAQ. This CDR3 has 16 amino acids. V lost 2 bases, J lost 1 base, and 12 bases lay in between. Here the CDR3 DNA reads TGTGCCAGCAGCTTACTCCTATCCTCTTCTGGAAACACCATATATTTT. This codes for CASSLLLSSSGNTIYF.

The chain has TRBV13 and TRBJ2-7, with 8 bases fitting TRBD2. The CDR3 has 19 residues. V gave up 4 bases and J gave up 7 bases; unmatched junction bases: 24. Germline lookup yields CDR1 PRHDT and CDR2 FYEKMQ (reference sequence). Written as DNA, the CDR3 is TGTGCCAGCAGCTCACTGACAGAAGATAGCGGGAAGGCTCCGCGGGAGCAGTACTTC. As protein: CASSSLTEDSGKAPREQYF.

The V call is TRBV29-1, the J call TRBJ2-7, with D possibly TRBD1 on 6 matching bases. Trimming removed 5 bases at V and 3 bases at J, with 14 bases between. The CDR3 sequence is 13 residues long. CDR1 SQVTM and CDR2 ANQGSEA come from the germline V gene. The CDR3 reads CSVWVAGDYEQYF. The CDR3 DNA sequence: TGCAGCGTTTGGGTGGCAGGGGACTACGAGCAGTACTTC.

The chain links TRBV4-3 to TRBJ2-1; 8 nucleotides match TRBD2. The CDR3 has 17 amino acids. V lost 0 bases and J lost 6; bases outside the gene matches: 10. The germline V gene has CDR1 LGHNA and CDR2 YSLEER. CDR3 bases: TGCGCCAGCAGCCAAGATTACTCGGGGGGGTCTGGCAATGAGCAGTTCTTC. It translates to CASSQDYSGGSGNEQFF.

The chain recombines TRBV5-6 with TRBJ2-3; D is perhaps TRBD1 (6 bases). The V gene lost 2 bases and the J gene lost 3 bases, with 7 bases spanning the gap. This CDR3 is 13 amino acids long. The V gene's germline CDR1 is SGHDT and CDR2 YYEEEE. Written as DNA, the CDR3 is TGTGCCAGCAGCTTACAGGGAACAGATACGCAGTATTTT. Its protein product is CASSLQGTDTQYF.